This entry concerns a single T cell receptor beta chain. Its target is not known. Sequencing used immunoSEQ multiplex PCR; TCRdb keeps in-frame clones, though not all of them. The table has about 120,000 clones, 90% seen once. These data are taken from a study of graft-versus-host responses after intestinal transplantation. The V and J ends lost 4 bases and 0 bases, in that order; junction bases with no gene match: 6. The germline CDR1 and CDR2 sequences are MNHNS and SASEGT. The CDR3 runs to 16 residues. Study-wide results and caveats: The recipient marrow held GvH clones, and some of them showed up first in ileum or blood.

The source of this sequence is a human donor who received an intestinal transplant. Sequencing was performed on unstimulated CD4+ T cells sorted from spleen or lymph node cells, taken before intestinal transplant. The chain joins TRBV6-1 to TRBJ2-7; TRBD1 agrees at 10 bases. This chain's CDR3 is CASSARRTGGSYEQYF. The DNA for the CDR3 is TGTGCCAGCAGTGCAAGAAGGACAGGGGGCTCCTACGAGCAGTACTTC.